This T cell receptor (beta chain) was identified in a study of T cell repertoires in cytomegalovirus infection. Study context: Both recently identified HLA-C-restricted and well-studied HLA-B-restricted CMV epitopes were used in the study. CMV infection plus the matching HLA type was flagged by public TCR beta signatures. General study points: HLA-C-restricted CMV-specific TCR beta clonotypes prevailed in the ex vivo response.

The germline CDR1 and CDR2 sequences are DFQATT and SNEGSKA (reference sequence). Trimming cost V 5 bases and J 5 bases, with 16 bases left between them. The CDR3 spans 14 residues. In regard to this clonotype: Its antigen is currently unknown.

Using its own MiXCR run on the reads, TCRdb lists one record per CDR3 protein. The sample contains about 740,000 distinct CDR3 sequences, around a third of which appear only once. The chain links TRBV20-1 to TRBJ2-1, with D possibly TRBD2 on 6 matching bases. The sequenced sample was cultured PBMCs, obtained from culture after CMV antigen stimulation. This receptor was identified in a human donor in good health (CMV status not recorded). Some clones in this sample may be carry-over from other donors' samples. The CDR3 DNA is TGCAGTGCTGCCCGGGTTAGCGGCAACAATGAGCAGTTCTTC. The encoded protein is CSAARVSGNNEQFF.